This TCR beta chain stems from a study of response to subunit inactivated influenza vaccine. TCRdb re-called the RT-PCR reads through MiXCR, storing one row per CDR3 protein. Found here are about 300,000 distinct CDR3 sequences, 20% to 25% of them singletons; the top ten hold over 9%. This CDR3 has 15 residues. The trim removed 0 bases at V and 4 bases at J, leaving 4 bases unmatched. Germline CDR1 SGHRS, CDR2 YFSETQ. The material was PBMCs from blood, obtained approximately 22 months after vaccination. This clonotype was sampled from a man between 50 and 75 years old who received an inactivated influenza vaccine. The V call is TRBV5-1, the J call TRBJ1-5; 7 bases map to TRBD1. The CDR3 sequence is CASSLGSGGNQPQHF. CDR3 nucleotide sequence: TGCGCCAGCAGCTTGGGGTCAGGGGGGAATCAGCCCCAGCATTTT.